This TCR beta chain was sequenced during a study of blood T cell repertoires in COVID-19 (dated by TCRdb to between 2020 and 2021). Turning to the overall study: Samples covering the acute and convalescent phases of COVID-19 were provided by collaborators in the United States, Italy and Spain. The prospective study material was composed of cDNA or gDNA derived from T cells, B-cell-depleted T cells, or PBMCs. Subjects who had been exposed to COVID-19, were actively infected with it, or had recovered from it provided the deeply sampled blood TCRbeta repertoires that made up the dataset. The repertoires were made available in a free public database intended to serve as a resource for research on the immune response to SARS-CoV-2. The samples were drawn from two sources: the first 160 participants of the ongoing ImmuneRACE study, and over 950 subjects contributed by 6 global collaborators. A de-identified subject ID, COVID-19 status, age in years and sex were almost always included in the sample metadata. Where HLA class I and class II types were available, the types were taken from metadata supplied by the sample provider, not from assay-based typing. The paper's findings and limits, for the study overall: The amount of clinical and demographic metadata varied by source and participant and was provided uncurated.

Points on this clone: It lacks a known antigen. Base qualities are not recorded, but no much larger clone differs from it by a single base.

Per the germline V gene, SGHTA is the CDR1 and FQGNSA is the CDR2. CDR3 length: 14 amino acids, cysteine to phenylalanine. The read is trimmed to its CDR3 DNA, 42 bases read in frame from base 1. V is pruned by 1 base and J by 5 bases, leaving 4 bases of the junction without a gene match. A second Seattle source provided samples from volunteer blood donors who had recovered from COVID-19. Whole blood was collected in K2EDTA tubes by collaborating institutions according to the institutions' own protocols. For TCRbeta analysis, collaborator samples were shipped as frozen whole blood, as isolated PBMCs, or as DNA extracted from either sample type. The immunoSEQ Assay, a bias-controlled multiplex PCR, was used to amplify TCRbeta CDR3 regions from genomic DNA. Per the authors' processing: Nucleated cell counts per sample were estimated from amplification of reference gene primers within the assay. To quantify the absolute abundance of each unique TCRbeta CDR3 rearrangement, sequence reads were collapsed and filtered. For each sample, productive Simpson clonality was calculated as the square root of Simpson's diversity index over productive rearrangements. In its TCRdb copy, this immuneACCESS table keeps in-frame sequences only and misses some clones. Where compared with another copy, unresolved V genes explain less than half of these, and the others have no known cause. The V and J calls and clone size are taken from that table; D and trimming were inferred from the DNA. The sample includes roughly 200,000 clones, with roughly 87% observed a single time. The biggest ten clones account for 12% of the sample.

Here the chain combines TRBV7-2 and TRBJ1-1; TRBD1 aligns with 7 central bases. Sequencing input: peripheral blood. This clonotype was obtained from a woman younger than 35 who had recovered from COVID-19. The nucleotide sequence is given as TGTGCCAGCAGCTTAGTAGGCAGGGGGACTGAAGCTTTCTTT. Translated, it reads CASSLVGRGTEAFF.